This T cell receptor beta chain was profiled in a study of OX40 agonist ivuxolimab in advanced cancers. Using immunoSEQ multiplex PCR, the repertoire was profiled, and TCRdb retains in-frame clones only, with some absent. Counted here are over 90,000 clones, roughly 95% occurring once; the ten biggest clones make up less than 0.2%. The clonotype was recovered from an adult with an advanced solid tumor such as melanoma, head and neck, liver or kidney cancer. This specimen was CD4+ or CD8+ T cells sorted from blood, taken in a trial of the OX40 agonist ivuxolimab.

CDR3 amino acids: CASSTSQGRAYGYTF. In nucleotides, the CDR3 is TGTGCCAGCAGTACTTCACAGGGGAGGGCCTATGGCTACACCTTC. The chain employs TRBV28 and TRBJ1-2, with 7 bases aligning to TRBD1. The CDR3 totals 15 residues. Trimming cost V 5 bases and J 4 bases; bases outside gene matches: 10. CDR1 and CDR2 from the germline V gene are MDHEN and SYDVKM.